This is a list of T cell receptor beta chains from one sample in a study of tumor-infiltrating lymphocytes in primary liver carcinoma. Each CDR3 protein gets one entry after TCRdb re-called the multiplex PCR reads with MiXCR. The sample contains about 310,000 distinct CDR3 sequences, 50% to 75% of which appear only once. The sequencing input was peripheral blood. The receptors come from a woman aged 25 to 39 with primary liver carcinoma and hepatitis B virus infection. The CDR3 runs from the conserved cysteine through the conserved F or W. D genes are given only for firm matches. Only some rows state a clone size, as once, few, many or a class for expanded clones.

TRBV5-6	NA	TRBJ2-3	NA	TGTGCCAGCAGCTTGGGGGATAGGAGGGATACGCAGTATTTT	CASSLGDRRDTQYF
TRBV7-9	NA	TRBJ2-5	NA	TGTGCCAGCAGCCCAGTACCCGATCTCCAAGAGACCCAGTACTTC	CASSPVPDLQETQYF
TRBV12-3/TRBV12-4	NA	TRBJ1-1	NA	TGTGCCAGCAGTTTTGAGGACAAGGGGACTGAAGCTTTCTTT	CASSFEDKGTEAFF
TRBV13	few	TRBJ2-1	NA	TGTGCCAGCAAAAGCCGCGGGCGGCACGCGGCGAATGAGCAGTTCTTC	CASKSRGRHAANEQFF
TRBV29-1	NA	TRBJ2-3	NA	TGCAGCGTTTCTAGGACTGGTGAGAGTACAGATACGCAGTATTTT	CSVSRTGESTDTQYF
TRBV5-4	NA	TRBJ2-2	NA	TGTGTCAGCAGCTTTGCAGGAGCCACCGGGGAGCTGTTTTTT	CVSSFAGATGELFF
TRBV11-2	NA	TRBJ2-4	TRBD2	TGTGCCAGCAGCTTAGATCCCATTCCTAGCGGGAGTTGGGAAATTCAGTACTTC	CASSLDPIPSGSWEIQYF
TRBV7-9	NA	TRBJ1-5	TRBD1	TGTGCCAGCAGCCTCACAGGGGGCGGGCAGCCCCAGCATTTT	CASSLTGGGQPQHF
TRBV11-2	NA	TRBJ2-5	NA	TGTGCCAGCAGCCCATCGGTGGAAGAGACCCAGTACTTC	CASSPSVEETQYF
TRBV6-5	NA	TRBJ1-1	NA	TGTGCCAGCAGTCCCCTAACAGGGTACAGGACTGAAGCTTTCTTT	CASSPLTGYRTEAFF
TRBV29-1	NA	TRBJ2-2	NA	TGCAGCGTCTCGAGCGGGTTCCACGCCGGGGAGCTGTTTTTT	CSVSSGFHAGELFF
TRBV13	NA	TRBJ2-3	NA	TGTGCCAGCAGCTTAGGCGAGACCACAGATACGCAGTATTTT	CASSLGETTDTQYF
TRBV12-5	NA	TRBJ2-1	NA	TGTGCTAGTGGTTTGGTACGTCTGGGGGAGGACAGGTCCTACAATGAGCAGTTCTTC	CASGLVRLGEDRSYNEQFF
TRBV14	NA	TRBJ2-1	NA	TGTGCCAGCAGCCGGGGGAGGCCTGCCTACAATGAGCAGTTCTTC	CASSRGRPAYNEQFF
TRBV11-2	many	TRBJ2-3	TRBD2	TGTGCCAGCATCTCGACTAGCGGGAGTGATACGCAGTATTTT	CASISTSGSDTQYF
TRBV30	few	TRBJ2-7	NA	TGTGCCTCCCTCGGGACCCCCTACTACGAGCAGTACTTC	CASLGTPYYEQYF
TRBV28	NA	TRBJ2-7	TRBD2	TGTGCCAGCAGAACTAGCGGAGCGAACTACGAGCAGTACTTC	CASRTSGANYEQYF
TRBV29-1	once	TRBJ2-6	NA	TGCAGCGTCTACCCCAGGTCCGGGGCAAACGTCCTGATTTTC	CSVYPRSGANVLIF
TRBV30	NA	TRBJ2-2	NA	TGTGCCTGGAGTCGGAGGGGGCCGGACGGGGAGCTGTTTTTT	CAWSRRGPDGELFF
TRBV12-3/TRBV12-4	NA	TRBJ2-7	TRBD2	TGTGCCAGCAGTCGGACTAGCGGGAGCAACGAGCAGTACTTC	CASSRTSGSNEQYF
TRBV6-5	NA	TRBJ2-5	NA	TGTGCCAGCAGTTACGCGGAGATACTCCCAGGGACCCAGTACTTC	CASSYAEILPGTQYF
TRBV5-6	NA	TRBJ2-1	NA	TGTGCCAGCAGCCCCCCCCAGGCGGGTGAGCAGTTCTTC	CASSPPQAGEQFF
TRBV6-6	many	TRBJ2-1	NA	TGTGCCAGCAGTAGCTTTGTCAGGATTGAGCAGTTCTTC	CASSSFVRIEQFF
TRBV12-3/TRBV12-4	few	TRBJ2-1	TRBD1	TGTGCCAGCAGCTGGACAGGGTACGATGAGCAGTTCTTC	CASSWTGYDEQFF